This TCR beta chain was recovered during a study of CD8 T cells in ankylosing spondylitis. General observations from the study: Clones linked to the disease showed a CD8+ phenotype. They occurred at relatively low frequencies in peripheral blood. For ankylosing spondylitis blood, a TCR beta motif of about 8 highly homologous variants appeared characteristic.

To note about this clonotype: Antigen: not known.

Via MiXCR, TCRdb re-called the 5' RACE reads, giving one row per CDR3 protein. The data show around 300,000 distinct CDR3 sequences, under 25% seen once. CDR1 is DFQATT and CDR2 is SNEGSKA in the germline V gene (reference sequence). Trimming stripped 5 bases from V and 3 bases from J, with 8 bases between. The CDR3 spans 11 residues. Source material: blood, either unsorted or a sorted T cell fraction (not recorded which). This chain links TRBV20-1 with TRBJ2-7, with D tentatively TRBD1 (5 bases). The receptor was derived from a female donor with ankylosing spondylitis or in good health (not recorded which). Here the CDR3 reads CSAVDNYEQYF. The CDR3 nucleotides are TGCAGTGCTGTGGACAACTACGAGCAGTACTTC.